This TCR beta chain was retrieved from a study of T cell changes during pregnancy in multiple sclerosis. The data were produced by immunoSEQ multiplex PCR, yet TCRdb's version contains in-frame clones alone and is incomplete. Among more than 15,000 clones listed, around nine tenths were seen once. Germline V lookup: CDR1 LNHDA, CDR2 SQIVND (reference sequence). CDR3 length: 12 residues. V shed 5 bases and J shed 3 bases, with 5 bases lying between them. The receptor was isolated from a female donor in good health, enrolled as a control in a pregnancy study. The source material was CD4+ T cells from peripheral blood mononuclear cells, sampled in the first trimester of pregnancy. The chain uses TRBV19 and TRBJ2-1; D is uncertain. CDR3 residues: CASSASYNEQFF. Written as DNA, the CDR3 is TGTGCCAGTAGTGCCAGCTACAATGAGCAGTTCTTC.